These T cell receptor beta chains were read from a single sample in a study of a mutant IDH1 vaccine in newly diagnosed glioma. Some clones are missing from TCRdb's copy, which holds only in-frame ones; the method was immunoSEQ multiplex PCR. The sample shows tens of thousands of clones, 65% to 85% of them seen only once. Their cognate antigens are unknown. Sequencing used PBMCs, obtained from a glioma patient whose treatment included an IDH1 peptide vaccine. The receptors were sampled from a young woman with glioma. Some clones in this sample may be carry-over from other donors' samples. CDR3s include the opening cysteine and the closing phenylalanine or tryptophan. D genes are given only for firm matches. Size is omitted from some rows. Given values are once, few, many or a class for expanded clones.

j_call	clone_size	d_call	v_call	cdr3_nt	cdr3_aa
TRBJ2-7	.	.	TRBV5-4	TGTGCCAGCAGCTTGGATGGGACATCGGTGGGGGTAGAATTGCCCTACGAGCAGTACTTC	CASSLDGTSVGVELPYEQYF
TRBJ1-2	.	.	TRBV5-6	TGTGCCAGCAGCTTGGTAAGCAGGTTGCATTATGGCTACACCTTC	CASSLVSRLHYGYTF
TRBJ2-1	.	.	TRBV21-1	TGTGCCAGCAGCACCCCGAAAAGGTTCTTAGCCACATACAATGAGCAGTTCTTC	CASSTPKRFLATYNEQFF
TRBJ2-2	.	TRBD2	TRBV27	TGTGCCAGCAGTTTAAGACTAGCGCTCAACACCGGGGAGCTGTTTTTT	CASSLRLALNTGELFF
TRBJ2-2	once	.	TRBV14	TGTGCCAGCAGCCGCGACAGTCCGAACACCGGGGAGCTGTTTTTT	CASSRDSPNTGELFF
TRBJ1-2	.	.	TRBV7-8	TGTGCCAGCAGCCAACAGGGTCGGGGAAACTCTAACTATGGCTACACCTTC	CASSQQGRGNSNYGYTF
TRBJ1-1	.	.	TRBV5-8	TGTGCCAGCAGCTTGAATTGGGACATGAACACTGAAGCTTTCTTT	CASSLNWDMNTEAFF
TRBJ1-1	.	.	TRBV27	TGTGCCAGCAGTTTCTCGACAGGAAACACTGAAGCTTTCTTT	CASSFSTGNTEAFF
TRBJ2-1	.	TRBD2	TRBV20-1	TGCAGTGCTAGCGCCGGGACTAGTATGTTCTTC	CSASAGTSMFF
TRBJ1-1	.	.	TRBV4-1	TGCGCCAGCAGCCAAGGACCCTATAACACTGAAGCTTTCTTT	CASSQGPYNTEAFF
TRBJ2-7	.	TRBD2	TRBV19	TGTGCCAGTAGTATCGGACTAGACCCCTACGAGCAGTACTTC	CASSIGLDPYEQYF
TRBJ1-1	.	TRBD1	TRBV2	TGTGCCAGCCTACCGTGGGACAGGGGAGCTGAAGCTTTCTTT	CASLPWDRGAEAFF
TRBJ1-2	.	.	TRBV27	TGTGCCAGCAGTTTAACAGGGTCGAGCTATGGCTACACCTTC	CASSLTGSSYGYTF
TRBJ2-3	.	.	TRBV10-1	TGCGCCAGCAGTGAGTCAGGGGGCACAGATACGCAGTATTTT	CASSESGGTDTQYF
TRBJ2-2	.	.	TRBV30	TGTGCCTGGAGGGTATCGAGCAGCGGGGAGCTGTTTTTT	CAWRVSSSGELFF
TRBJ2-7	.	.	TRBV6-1	TGTGCCAGCAGTGAACATAGCCCCTACGAGCAGTACTTC	CASSEHSPYEQYF
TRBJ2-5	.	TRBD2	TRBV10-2	TGCGCCGCGGGGGAGGGGTGGGAGACCCAGTACTTC	CAAGEGWETQYF
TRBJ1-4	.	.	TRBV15	TGTGCCACCAGCAGAGGGGGAGGGCCCTGGGAAAAACTGTTTTTT	CATSRGGGPWEKLFF
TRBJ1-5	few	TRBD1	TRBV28	TGTGCCAGCAGGGGACAGGGGGGGAGCAATCAGCCCCAGCATTTT	CASRGQGGSNQPQHF
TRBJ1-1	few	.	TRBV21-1	TGTGCCAGCAGCAAAGAGGCAGGGGAGGGTGACGGGACAGGGGGCATTTGCGCTGAAGCTTTCTTT	CASSKEAGEGDGTGGICAEAFF
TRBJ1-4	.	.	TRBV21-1	TGTGCCAGCAGCGCTCGGACGGCGGGAAAACTGTTTTTT	CASSARTAGKLFF
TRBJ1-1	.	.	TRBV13	TGTGCCAGCAGCACCGGGACTGAAGCTTTCTTT	CASSTGTEAFF
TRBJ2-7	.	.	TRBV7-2	TGTGCCAGCAGCTCTTGGGCCTCCTACGAGCAGTACTTC	CASSSWASYEQYF
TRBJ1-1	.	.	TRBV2	TGTGCCAGCTTACAGGGTAGCACTGAAGCTTTCTTT	CASLQGSTEAFF
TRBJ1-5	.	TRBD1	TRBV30	TGTGCCTGGGGGCCCCCATGGACAGGCGGGGGGGTAAATCAGCCCCAGCATTTT	CAWGPPWTGGGVNQPQHF
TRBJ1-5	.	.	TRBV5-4	TGTGCCAGCAGCGTGGGACGCGGGCTCAATCAGCCCCAGCATTTT	CASSVGRGLNQPQHF
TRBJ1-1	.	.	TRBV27	TGTGCCAGCATCCCCAGGGGCCTTGGGTACACTGAAGCTTTCTTT	CASIPRGLGYTEAFF
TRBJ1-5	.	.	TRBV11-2	TGTGCCAGCAGCCTAAGTAGCAATCAGCCCCAGCATTTT	CASSLSSNQPQHF
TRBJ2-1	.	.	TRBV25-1	TGTGCCAGCAGTGCGGGTGAGCAGTTCTTC	CASSAGEQFF
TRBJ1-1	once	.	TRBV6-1	TGTGCCAGCAGTGCGACCCCCCACACTGAAGCTTTCTTT	CASSATPHTEAFF
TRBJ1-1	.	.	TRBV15	TGTGCCACCAGCAGAGATCAAGGGCAGCCGAACGCTGAAGCTTTCTTT	CATSRDQGQPNAEAFF
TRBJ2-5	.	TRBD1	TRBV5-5	TGTGCCAGCAGATTTGCAAGGGACAGGGGTGAATTGGGAGAGACCCAGTACTTC	CASRFARDRGELGETQYF
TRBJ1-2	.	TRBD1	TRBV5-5	TGTGCCAGCAGTCAAACAGGGGGCACCTATGGCTACACCTTC	CASSQTGGTYGYTF
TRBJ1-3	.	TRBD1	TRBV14	TGTGCCAGCAGCTACACAGGGGACTCTGGAAACACCATATATTTT	CASSYTGDSGNTIYF
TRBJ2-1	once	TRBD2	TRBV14	TGTGCCAGCAGCCAAGCCATGGGACTACCTAAATACAATGAGCAGTTCTTC	CASSQAMGLPKYNEQFF
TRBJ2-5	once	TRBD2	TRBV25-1	TGTGCCAGCAGTGAAGGAGGGCGGGGGGAGACCCAGTACTTC	CASSEGGRGETQYF
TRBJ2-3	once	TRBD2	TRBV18	TGTGCCAGCTCACCACCGGGACTAGGTGATACGCAGTATTTT	CASSPPGLGDTQYF
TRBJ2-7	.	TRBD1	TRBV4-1	TGCGCCAGCAGCCAAGGACAGGGGGCATACGAGCAGTACTTC	CASSQGQGAYEQYF
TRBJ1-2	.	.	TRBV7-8	TGTGCCAGCAGCACGTCGCGAGGGGTTGGCTACACCTTC	CASSTSRGVGYTF
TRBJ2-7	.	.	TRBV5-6	TGTGCCAGCAGCTTGGCCGGGAACGAGCAGTACTTC	CASSLAGNEQYF
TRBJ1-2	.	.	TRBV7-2	TGTGCCAGCAGCGAGACCGGGCCCAGGGGCTATGGCTACACCTTC	CASSETGPRGYGYTF
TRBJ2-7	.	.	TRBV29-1	TGCAGCGTTGAAAGATATTCTCCCTACGAGCAGTACTTC	CSVERYSPYEQYF
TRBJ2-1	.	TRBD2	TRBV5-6	TGTGCCAGCAGCGGGGGACTACCCTACAATGAGCAGTTCTTC	CASSGGLPYNEQFF
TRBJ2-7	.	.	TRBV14	TGTGCCAGCAGCCCCTATGGGGTTACCTACGAGCAGTACTTC	CASSPYGVTYEQYF
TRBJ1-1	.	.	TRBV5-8	TGTGCCAGCAGCTTAGGCGGCATGAACACTGAAGCTTTCTTT	CASSLGGMNTEAFF
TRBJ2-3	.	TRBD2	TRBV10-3	TGTGCCATCAGTGGGTTTAGCGGGAAAACAGATACGCAGTATTTT	CAISGFSGKTDTQYF
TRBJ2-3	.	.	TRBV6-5	TGTGCCAGCAGTTACTCTTTTCGGAGGGATACGCAGTATTTT	CASSYSFRRDTQYF
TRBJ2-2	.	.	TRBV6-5	TGTGCCAGCAGTTACGTGGAGCGCGACGGGGAGCTGTTTTTT	CASSYVERDGELFF
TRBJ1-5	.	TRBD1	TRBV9	TGTGCCAGCAGCGTCACAGGGGGCAATCAGCCCCAGCATTTT	CASSVTGGNQPQHF
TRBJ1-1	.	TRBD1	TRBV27	TGTGCCAGCAGGCGACAGGGTGACCCTGAAGCTTTCTTT	CASRRQGDPEAFF
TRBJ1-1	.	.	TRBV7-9	TGTGCCAGCAGCTTAGCCCCGGACAGCTTGAACACTGAAGCTTTCTTT	CASSLAPDSLNTEAFF
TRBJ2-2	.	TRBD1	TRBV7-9	TGTGCCAGCAGCTTAGCTCCCCCCGACAGGGGTAACACCGGGGAGCTGTTTTTT	CASSLAPPDRGNTGELFF
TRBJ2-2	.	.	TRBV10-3	TGTGCCACCCTAGGAGACCCGAACACCGGGGAGCTGTTTTTT	CATLGDPNTGELFF
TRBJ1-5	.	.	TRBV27	TGTGCCAGCAGTTTCCCCAATCAGCCCCAGCATTTT	CASSFPNQPQHF
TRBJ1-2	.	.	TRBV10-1	TGCGCCAGCAGTCCGGACAGAACCTATGGCTACACCTTC	CASSPDRTYGYTF